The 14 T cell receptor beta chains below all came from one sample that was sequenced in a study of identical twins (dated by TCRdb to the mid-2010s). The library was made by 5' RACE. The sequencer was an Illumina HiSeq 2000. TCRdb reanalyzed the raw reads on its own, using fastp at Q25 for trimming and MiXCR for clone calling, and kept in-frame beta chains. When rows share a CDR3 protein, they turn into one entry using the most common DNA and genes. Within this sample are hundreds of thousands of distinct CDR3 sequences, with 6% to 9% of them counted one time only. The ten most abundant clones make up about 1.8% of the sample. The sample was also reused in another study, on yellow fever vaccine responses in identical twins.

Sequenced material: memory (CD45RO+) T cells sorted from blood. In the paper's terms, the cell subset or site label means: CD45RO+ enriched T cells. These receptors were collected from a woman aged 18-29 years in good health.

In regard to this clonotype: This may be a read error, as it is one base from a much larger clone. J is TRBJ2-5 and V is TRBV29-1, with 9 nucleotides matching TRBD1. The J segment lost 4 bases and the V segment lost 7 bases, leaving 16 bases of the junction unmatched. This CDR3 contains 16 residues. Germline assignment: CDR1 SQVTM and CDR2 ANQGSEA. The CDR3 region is CSATGTGFGARETQYF. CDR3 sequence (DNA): TGCAGCGCGACCGGGACAGGGTTCGGAGCCCGAGAGACCCAGTACTTC.

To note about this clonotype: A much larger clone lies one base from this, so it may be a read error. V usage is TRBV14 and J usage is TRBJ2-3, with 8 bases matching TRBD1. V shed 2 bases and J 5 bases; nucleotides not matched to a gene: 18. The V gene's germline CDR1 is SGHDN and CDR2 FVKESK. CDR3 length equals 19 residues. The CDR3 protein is CASSQTRGQGGDWRDTQYF. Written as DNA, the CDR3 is TGTGCCAGCAGCCAAACCCGTGGACAGGGAGGAGATTGGAGAGATACGCAGTATTTT.

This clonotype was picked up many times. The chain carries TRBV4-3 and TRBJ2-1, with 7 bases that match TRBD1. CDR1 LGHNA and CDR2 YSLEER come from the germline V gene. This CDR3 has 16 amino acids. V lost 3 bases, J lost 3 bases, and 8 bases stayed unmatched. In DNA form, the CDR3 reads TGCGCCAGCAGCCATAGACAGGGTGGGTACTACAATGAGCAGTTCTTC. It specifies CASSHRQGGYYNEQFF.

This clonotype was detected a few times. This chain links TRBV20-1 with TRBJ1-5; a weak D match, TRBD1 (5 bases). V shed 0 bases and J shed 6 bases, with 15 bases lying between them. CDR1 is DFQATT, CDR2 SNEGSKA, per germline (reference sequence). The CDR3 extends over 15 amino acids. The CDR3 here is CSARESGAPGQPQHF. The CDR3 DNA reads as TGCAGTGCTAGAGAATCCGGGGCCCCGGGTCAGCCCCAGCATTTT.

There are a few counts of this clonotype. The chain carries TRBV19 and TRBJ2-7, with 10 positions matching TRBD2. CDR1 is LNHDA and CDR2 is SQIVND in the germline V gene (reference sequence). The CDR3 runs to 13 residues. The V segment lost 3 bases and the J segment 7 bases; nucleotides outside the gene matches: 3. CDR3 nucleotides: TGTGCCAGTAGTATGGCTAGCGGGAGAGAGCAGTACTTC. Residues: CASSMASGREQYF.

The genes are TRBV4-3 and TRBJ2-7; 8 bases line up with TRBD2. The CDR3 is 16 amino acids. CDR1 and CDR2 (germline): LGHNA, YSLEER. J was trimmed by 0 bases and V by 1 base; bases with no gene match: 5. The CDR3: CASSQASGTSSYEQYF. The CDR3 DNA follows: TGCGCCAGCAGCCAAGCGTCCGGGACTAGCTCCTACGAGCAGTACTTC.

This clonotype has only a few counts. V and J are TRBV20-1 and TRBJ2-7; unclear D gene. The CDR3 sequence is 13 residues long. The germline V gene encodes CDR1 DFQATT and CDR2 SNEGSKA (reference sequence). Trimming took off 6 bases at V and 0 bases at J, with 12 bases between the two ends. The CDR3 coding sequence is TGCAGTGCCCCGGCGCAAGGCTCCTACGAGCAGTACTTC. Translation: CSAPAQGSYEQYF.

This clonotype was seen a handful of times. The CDR3 sequence: CASSGSGQSAGANVLTF. CDR3 bases: TGCGCCAGCAGCGGCAGCGGACAGTCGGCTGGGGCCAACGTCCTGACTTTC. V gene TRBV5-1 combines with J gene TRBJ2-6; possible D gene TRBD1, 6 bases. The V and J ends lost 4 bases and 2 bases respectively, with 16 bases between them. The CDR3 contains 17 residues. Per the germline V gene, CDR1 is SGHRS and CDR2 is YFSETQ.

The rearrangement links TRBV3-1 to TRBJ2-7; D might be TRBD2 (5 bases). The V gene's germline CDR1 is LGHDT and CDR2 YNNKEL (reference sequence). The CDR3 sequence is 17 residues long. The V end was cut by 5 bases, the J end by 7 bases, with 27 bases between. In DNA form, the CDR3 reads TGTGCCAGCAGCGATCACGGAGGTCGCCGACCAAAGGGTGAGCAGTACTTC. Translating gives CASSDHGGRRPKGEQYF.

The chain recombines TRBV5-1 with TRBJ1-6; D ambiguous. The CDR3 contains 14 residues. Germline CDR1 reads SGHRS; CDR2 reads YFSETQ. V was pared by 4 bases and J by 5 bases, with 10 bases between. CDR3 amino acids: CASSPGVNNSPLHF. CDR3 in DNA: TGCGCCAGCAGCCCCGGGGTGAATAATTCACCCCTCCACTTT.

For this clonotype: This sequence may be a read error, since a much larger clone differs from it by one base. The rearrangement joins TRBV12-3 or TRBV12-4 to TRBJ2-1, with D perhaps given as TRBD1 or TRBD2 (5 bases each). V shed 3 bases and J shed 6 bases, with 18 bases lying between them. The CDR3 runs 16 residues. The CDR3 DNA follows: TGTGCCAGCAGTTTTTTAGGGGAAGGACTTGGCAATGAGCAGTTCTTC. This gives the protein CASSFLGEGLGNEQFF.

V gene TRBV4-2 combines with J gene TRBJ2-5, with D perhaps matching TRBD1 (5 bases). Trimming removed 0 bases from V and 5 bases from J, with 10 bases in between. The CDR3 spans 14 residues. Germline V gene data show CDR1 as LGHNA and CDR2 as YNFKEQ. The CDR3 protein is CASSQEGRVETQYF. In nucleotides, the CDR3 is TGTGCCAGCAGCCAAGAAGGCAGGGTTGAGACCCAGTACTTC.

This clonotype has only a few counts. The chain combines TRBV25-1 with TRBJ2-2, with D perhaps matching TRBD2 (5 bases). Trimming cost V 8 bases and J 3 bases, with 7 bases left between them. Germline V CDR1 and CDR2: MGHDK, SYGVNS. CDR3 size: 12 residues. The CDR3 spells CASELDTGELFF. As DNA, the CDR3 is TGTGCCAGCGAACTAGACACCGGGGAGCTGTTTTTT.

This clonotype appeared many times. Here the CDR3 DNA reads TGCAGCGTTAGGAGCTCCTACAATGAGCAGTTCTTC. Its translation is CSVRSSYNEQFF. The V call is TRBV29-1, the J call TRBJ2-1; D is unclear. This CDR3 is 12 amino acids long. In germline, CDR1 is SQVTM, CDR2 ANQGSEA. V lost 5 bases and J lost 0, with 5 bases in between.